The 28 T cell receptor beta chains below were found in one sample sequenced in a study of human T cells and chemical hapten exposure. TCRdb fed the RACE reads into MiXCR, producing one record per CDR3 protein. Among 380,000 or so distinct CDR3 sequences listed, 4% to 5.5% were seen once. As for time point: patch test 1, 2 weeks after DPC sensitization. Treatment indicated: therapeutic diphenylcyclopropenone sensitization with weekly scalp DPC. Specimen: whole blood, collected in connection with sensitization to the hapten diphenylcyclopropenone (DPC). The receptors shown here come from a woman aged 50 to 60 with alopecia areata. Some clones in this sample may be carry-over from other donors' samples.

In this sample, this clonotype turned up many times. The chain uses TRBV27 and TRBJ1-1, with 11 bases matching TRBD1. V shed 9 bases, J shed 3 bases, and the junction held 3 bases outside the gene matches. Germline values: CDR1 MNHEY, CDR2 SMNVEV (reference sequence). This CDR3 spans 13 amino acids. The CDR3 region has the DNA TGTGCCAGTAAGGGACAGGGGGACACTGAAGCTTTCTTT. Amino acids: CASKGQGDTEAFF.

The chain recombines TRBV27 with TRBJ2-6; 11 nucleotides match TRBD1. After removal of 5 bases from V and 0 bases from J, the junction contained 6 bases not matched to a gene. The CDR3 spans 18 residues. Germline V gene lookup returns CDR1 MNHEY and CDR2 SMNVEV (reference sequence). The CDR3 sequence: CASSHGTGGDSGANVLTF. The CDR3 bases are TGTGCCAGCAGTCACGGGACAGGGGGTGACTCTGGGGCCAACGTCCTGACTTTC.

This clonotype was seen many times. The chain employs TRBV5-1 and TRBJ1-1; D is perhaps TRBD1 (6 bases). The CDR3 is 15 amino acids. In germline, CDR1 is SGHRS, CDR2 YFSETQ. Trimming removed 0 bases from V and 1 base from J, with 10 bases in between. The CDR3 sequence is CASSLDAGANTEAFF. The CDR3 DNA is TGCGCCAGCAGCTTGGATGCGGGGGCGAACACTGAAGCTTTCTTT.

To note about this clonotype: This may be a read error: a much more frequent sequence differs by one nucleotide. The V and J genes are TRBV3-1 and TRBJ1-6; 7 bases are a match to TRBD1. This CDR3 has 15 residues. Germline V gene data show CDR1 as LGHDT and CDR2 as YNNKEL (reference sequence). This CDR3 reads CASSQPSRGNSTLHF. The CDR3 coding sequence is TGTGCCAGCAGCCAACCGTCCAGGGGGAATTCAACCCTCCACTTT. Full variable domain (outside the CDR3, taken from reference TRBV3-1 and TRBJ1-6): DTAVSQTPKYLVTQMGNDKSIKCEQNLGHDTMYWYKQDSKKFLKIMFSYNNKELIINETVPNRFSPKSPDKAHLNLHINSLELGDSAVYFCASSQPSRGNSTLHFGNGTRLTVT.

The table lists this clonotype with many counts. This chain uses TRBV12-3 or TRBV12-4 with TRBJ1-2; tentative D call: TRBD1 (5 bases). This CDR3 region has 12 residues. V was trimmed by 7 bases and J by 4 bases, leaving 10 bases between them. As DNA, the CDR3 is TGTGCCAGCACCCCGGGGACCTATGGCTACACCTTC. This encodes CASTPGTYGYTF.

As concerns this clonotype: A read error may be the cause here, since a much bigger clone is one base away. This chain joins TRBV29-1 and TRBJ1-4, with 9 bases lining up with TRBD1. Germline trimming cut 6 bases from V and 7 bases from J; bases unmatched to any gene: 9. Germline V gene lookup returns CDR1 SQVTM and CDR2 ANQGSEA. The CDR3 totals 14 residues. The CDR3 DNA reads as TGCAGCGTGCGAAACAGGGGGCCAATTGAAAAACTGTTTTTT. Protein sequence: CSVRNRGPIEKLFF.

There are many counts of this clonotype. The chain is built from TRBV10-3 and TRBJ2-7; D possibly matches TRBD1 or TRBD2 (6 bases each). V lost 0 bases to trimming and J lost 6 bases, with 12 bases between them. Germline loops: CDR1 ENHRY, CDR2 SYGVKD. The CDR3 is 14 amino acids. The CDR3 region is CAISESGKGGEQYF. CDR3 nucleotides: TGTGCCATCAGTGAGTCGGGAAAGGGGGGCGAGCAGTACTTC.

This clonotype was detected only a few times. The chain uses TRBV27 and TRBJ2-3; 9 bases are a match to TRBD1. The V and J ends lost 3 bases and 5 bases, in that order; junction bases with no gene match: 6. The length of the CDR3 is 15 residues. Germline V gene data show CDR1 as MNHEY and CDR2 as SMNVEV (reference sequence). As DNA, the CDR3 is TGTGCCAGCAGTTTGGAGACAGGGGGTATAGATACGCAGTATTTT. Translation: CASSLETGGIDTQYF.

This clonotype appeared many times. The J gene is TRBJ1-2, the V gene TRBV6-6; D might be TRBD1 (6 bases). Trimming removed 5 bases from V and 5 bases from J, with 15 bases in between. Germline CDR1 reads MNHNY; CDR2 reads SVGAGI (reference sequence). There are 14 residues in the CDR3. The chain's CDR3 is CASSPQGNGYGYTF. CDR3 sequence (DNA): TGTGCCAGCAGTCCGCAGGGGAATGGATATGGCTACACCTTC.

This clonotype has at least ten counts. V and J are TRBV6-2 or TRBV6-3 and TRBJ2-1; 7 bases map to TRBD2. This CDR3 has 16 amino acids. Trimming took 7 bases from V and 4 from J; bases not matched to a gene: 13. In germline, CDR1 is MNHEY, CDR2 SVGEGT. The CDR3 is CASTYASGPRYNEQFF. The CDR3 region has the DNA TGTGCCAGCACCTATGCTAGCGGACCCCGTTACAATGAGCAGTTCTTC.

The rearrangement uses TRBV10-3 and TRBJ2-3, with 10 bases fitting TRBD2. J lost 6 bases, V lost 7 bases, and 7 bases had no gene match. CDR1 is ENHRY and CDR2 is SYGVKD in the germline V gene. CDR3 length: 14 residues. The CDR3 DNA reads as TGTGCCATCAAGCTAGCGGGAGATTTGGATACGCAGTATTTT. Translation: CAIKLAGDLDTQYF.

This CDR3 reads CASSYRTSGDTDTQYF. The CDR3, as DNA: TGTGCCAGCAGCTACAGGACTAGCGGAGACACAGATACGCAGTATTTT. V is TRBV7-8 and J is TRBJ2-3; 10 bases are a match to TRBD2. Germline V gene data show CDR1 as SGHVS and CDR2 as FQNEAQ. The CDR3 runs 16 residues. Trimming cost V 4 bases and J 2 bases; bases outside gene matches: 6.

This clonotype was recorded at least ten times. The rearrangement uses TRBV24-1 and TRBJ2-5; D gene ambiguous. The ends were cut back, 2 bases at V and 5 bases at J, with 11 bases in the middle. CDR1 and CDR2 from the germline V gene are KGHDR and SFDVKD. This CDR3 is 14 amino acids long. This CDR3 is CATSDSDRAETQYF. The DNA for the CDR3 is TGTGCCACCAGTGATTCAGATAGAGCGGAGACCCAGTACTTC.

The chain employs TRBV20-1 and TRBJ2-7, with 7 nucleotides matching TRBD2. The CDR3 loop spans 15 amino acids. Germline V CDR1 and CDR2: DFQATT, SNEGSKA (reference sequence). V shed 0 bases and J 0 bases; nucleotides not matched to a gene: 5. CDR3: CSARDRSGISYEQYF. CDR3 nucleotides: TGCAGTGCTAGAGATCGAAGCGGGATCTCCTACGAGCAGTACTTC.

Many counts were recorded for this clonotype. The rearrangement links TRBV20-1 to TRBJ2-1; 12 bases align to TRBD2. CDR3 length equals 16 residues. Trimming took 5 bases from V and 0 from J; bases not matched to a gene: 5. The germline V gene has CDR1 DFQATT and CDR2 SNEGSKA (reference sequence). This CDR3 reads CSAPQTSGSSYNEQFF. Written as DNA, the CDR3 is TGCAGTGCTCCTCAGACTAGCGGGAGCTCCTACAATGAGCAGTTCTTC.

This chain links TRBV18 with TRBJ1-5; D is unresolved. The V gene's germline CDR1 is KGHSH and CDR2 LQKENI. CDR3 length equals 14 residues. Trimming left V 3 bases short and J 7 bases short, with 13 bases between. Here the CDR3 reads CASSPQGSQQPQHF. CDR3 DNA sequence: TGTGCCAGCTCACCCCAAGGGAGTCAACAGCCCCAGCATTTT. Supplemented by reference TRBV18 and TRBJ1-5, the full variable domain reads NAGVMQNPRHLVRRRGQEARLRCSPMKGHSHVYWYRQLPEEGLKFMVYLQKENIIDESGMPKERFSAEFPKEGPSILRIQQVVRGDSAAYFCASSPQGSQQPQHFGDGTRLSIL.

The rearrangement uses TRBV28 and TRBJ1-5; tentatively, D is TRBD1 (5 bases). CDR1 is MDHEN, CDR2 SYDVKM, per germline. Trimming took 6 bases from V and 1 from J, leaving 13 bases between them. The CDR3 totals 15 residues. Here the CDR3 reads CASRYQWGSNQPQHF. The CDR3 nucleotides read TGTGCCAGCAGGTACCAGTGGGGGAGCAATCAGCCCCAGCATTTT.

This clonotype was counted only a few times. The chain is built from TRBV5-4 and TRBJ2-6; D is uncertain. The CDR3 is 15 amino acids. Germline CDR1 and CDR2: SGHNT and YYREEE (reference sequence). The V and J ends lost 4 bases and 4 bases respectively, with 12 bases between them. The CDR3 region has the DNA TGTGCCAGCAGCCCCGGCACGAGCGGGGCCAACGTCCTGACTTTC. Protein: CASSPGTSGANVLTF.

This clonotype was detected only a few times. This rearrangement joins TRBV7-9 to TRBJ1-4; D remains ambiguous. The CDR3 spans 14 residues. The V gene's germline CDR1 is SEHNR and CDR2 FQNEAQ (reference sequence). V lost 5 bases and J lost 8, with 15 bases in between. The CDR3 coding sequence is TGTGCCAGCAGCGAGTCCCCCCGTGGAGAAAAACTGTTTTTT. This codes for CASSESPRGEKLFF.

The rearrangement joins TRBV5-1 to TRBJ2-7; 7 bases match TRBD1. In germline, CDR1 is SGHRS, CDR2 YFSETQ. The CDR3 totals 15 residues. Trimming removed 2 bases from V and 6 bases from J; junction bases left unmatched: 11. CDR3 DNA sequence: TGCGCCAGCAGCTTCCGGGACAGCCTAAGCACCGAGCAGTACTTC. Protein sequence: CASSFRDSLSTEQYF.

The chain links TRBV28 to TRBJ1-2; maybe TRBD1 (5 bases). The V end lost 10 bases, the J end lost 2 bases, and 8 bases lay between the germline ends. The CDR3 runs to 11 residues. CDR1 and CDR2 (germline): MDHEN, SYDVKM. CDR3 residues: CAIHRNYGYTF. CDR3 in DNA: TGTGCCATACACAGGAACTATGGCTACACCTTC.

This clonotype was seen many times. This chain connects TRBV27 to TRBJ2-1; D unresolved. The V end was cut by 9 bases, the J end by 7 bases, with 10 bases between. Germline V lookup: CDR1 MNHEY, CDR2 SMNVEV (reference sequence). This CDR3 region has 11 residues. This chain's CDR3 is CASRIANEQFF. DNA for the CDR3: TGTGCCAGTAGGATTGCGAATGAGCAGTTCTTC.

This clonotype was seen a handful of times. This sequence joins TRBV6-6 and TRBJ1-4; 11 positions agree with TRBD1. The CDR3 is 15 amino acids. The V gene's germline CDR1 is MNHNY and CDR2 SVGAGI (reference sequence). V lost 6 bases, J lost 7 bases, and 7 bases stayed unmatched. DNA of the CDR3: TGTGCCAGCAGAGCGGACAGGGGGCGCGGTGAAAAACTGTTTTTT. The encoded protein is CASRADRGRGEKLFF.

The chain carries TRBV7-2 and TRBJ1-4, with unresolved D. Germline lookup yields CDR1 SGHTA and CDR2 FQGNSA. This CDR3 comprises 13 residues. The V gene lost 6 bases and the J gene lost 10 bases, with 15 bases spanning the gap. CDR3 sequence: CASRLNPFGKLFF. CDR3 coding DNA: TGTGCCAGCAGACTAAACCCATTTGGAAAACTGTTTTTT.

This clonotype has a handful of counts. The CDR3 spells CASSVGGVDGYTF. CDR3 nucleotide sequence: TGTGCCAGCAGCGTAGGAGGGGTCGATGGCTACACCTTC. The chain combines TRBV9 with TRBJ1-2; D is perhaps TRBD1 (5 bases). CDR1 SGDLS and CDR2 YYNGEE come from the germline V gene. V was cut by 0 bases and J by 6 bases, with 9 bases left in between. CDR3 length equals 13 residues.

The chain joins TRBV7-2 to TRBJ2-5, with 10 nucleotides matching TRBD1. This CDR3 has 15 amino acids. After removal of 0 bases from V and 9 bases from J, the junction contained 7 bases not matched to a gene. Germline CDR1 reads SGHTA; CDR2 reads FQGNSA. The CDR3 protein is CASSLAFGTGAPQYF. The CDR3 DNA is TGTGCCAGCAGCTTAGCTTTCGGGACAGGGGCACCCCAGTACTTC. Supplemented by reference TRBV7-2 and TRBJ2-5, the full variable domain reads GAGVSQSPSNKVTEKGKDVELRCDPISGHTALYWYRQSLGQGLEFLIYFQGNSAPDKSGLPSDRFSAERTGGSVSTLTIQRTQQEDSAVYLCASSLAFGTGAPQYFGPGTRLLVL.

This clonotype has at least ten counts. The V and J genes are TRBV10-3 and TRBJ1-1; D is ambiguous. The CDR3 contains 12 residues. Trimming removed 3 bases at V and 3 bases at J, with 5 bases between. Looked up from germline, CDR1 is ENHRY and CDR2 is SYGVKD. CDR3 in DNA: TGTGCCATCAGTGAAAGGGACACTGAAGCTTTCTTT. Translation: CAISERDTEAFF.

This clonotype was picked up many times. J is TRBJ2-2 and V is TRBV7-9; D call uncertain. CDR3 length equals 12 residues. Germline V gene data show CDR1 as SEHNR and CDR2 as FQNEAQ (reference sequence). Trimming cost V 4 bases and J 6 bases, with 6 bases left between them. DNA for the CDR3: TGTGCCAGCAGCTCGAATTCCGGGGAGCTGTTTTTT. Encoded protein: CASSSNSGELFF.